The clone carrying this T cell receptor beta chain was observed once. The CDR3 covers 12 residues. CDR1 MDHEN and CDR2 SYDVKM come from the germline V gene. TCRdb passed the RACE reads through MiXCR, listing each CDR3 protein once. Of fewer than 500,000 distinct CDR3 sequences detected, roughly 4.8% appear once; the ten largest clones hold 2% to 2.5%. These data are taken from a study of human T cells and chemical hapten exposure. Time point noted: patch test 1, 2 weeks after DPC sensitization. Treatment defined: therapeutic diphenylcyclopropenone sensitization with weekly scalp DPC. The chain recombines TRBV28 with TRBJ2-1, with TRBD1 matching over 8 bases. The J call may be incorrect, as the DNA end agrees better with TRBJ2-7. The sequence derives from a woman aged 45-65 years with alopecia areata. Some clones in this sample may be carry-over from other donors' samples. The sequencing used whole blood, collected in connection with sensitization to the hapten diphenylcyclopropenone (DPC). The CDR3 here is CASSTTGGEQYF. CDR3 in DNA: TGTGCCAGCAGTACAACAGGGGGTGAGCAGTACTTC.